This entry describes one T cell receptor beta chain. Its antigen is undetermined. Responder and stimulator cells in the mixed lymphocyte reaction were cultured together for more than five days at 37°C. V lost 0 bases, J lost 5 bases, and 6 bases stayed unmatched. Germline V gene data show CDR1 as KGHSH and CDR2 as LQKENI. CDR3 length equals 15 residues. This entry belongs to a study of siplizumab effects on memory and regulatory T cells. General study findings and limits: The diversity of naive T cells seemed greater than that of memory cells, and their alloresponse contribution seemed major.

Sequencing of each sample assayed approximately 110,000 TCR templates. Data came from immunoSEQ multiplex PCR; TCRdb stores just in-frame clones and leaves some out. The table includes 15,000 to 20,000 clones, 40% to 55% detected once. The J gene is TRBJ2-7, the V gene TRBV18; TRBD2 aligns across 8 bases. The receptor comes from a human donor in good health; the cells came from an allogeneic mixed lymphocyte reaction. Sequenced: CFSE-low (dividing) CD4+ T cells sorted from an allogeneic mixed lymphocyte reaction. The DNA of the CDR3 is TGTGCCAGCTCACCACCAACGGGGGGGCCCCACGAGCAGTACTTC. It translates to CASSPPTGGPHEQYF. Full variable domain (missing parts from reference TRBV18 and TRBJ2-7): NAGVMQNPRHLVRRRGQEARLRCSPMKGHSHVYWYRQLPEEGLKFMVYLQKENIIDESGMPKERFSAEFPKEGPSILRIQQVVRGDSAAYFCASSPPTGGPHEQYFGPGTRLTVT.